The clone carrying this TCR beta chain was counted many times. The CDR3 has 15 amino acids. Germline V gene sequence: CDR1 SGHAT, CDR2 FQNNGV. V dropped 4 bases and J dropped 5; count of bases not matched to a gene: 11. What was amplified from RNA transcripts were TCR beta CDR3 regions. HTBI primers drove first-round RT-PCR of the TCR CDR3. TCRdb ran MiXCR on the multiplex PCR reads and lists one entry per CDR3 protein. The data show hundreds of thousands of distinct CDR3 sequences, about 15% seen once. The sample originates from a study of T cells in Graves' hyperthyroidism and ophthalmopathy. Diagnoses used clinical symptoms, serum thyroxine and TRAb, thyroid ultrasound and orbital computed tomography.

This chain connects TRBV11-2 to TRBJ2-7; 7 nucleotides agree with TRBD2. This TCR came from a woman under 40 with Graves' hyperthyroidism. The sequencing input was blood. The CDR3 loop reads CASSYNLAGVDEQYF. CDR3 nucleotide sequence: TGTGCCAGCAGCTACAATTTAGCGGGTGTCGACGAGCAGTACTTC.